This entry describes one T cell receptor beta chain. The antigen remains unidentified. The sample belongs to a study of OX40 agonist ivuxolimab in advanced cancers. Study information: Patients were infused with ivuxolimab every 2 weeks at 0.01 to 10 mg/kg. Hepatocellular carcinoma, melanoma, renal cell or head and neck cancer was diagnosed in the dose-escalation patients. Regarding the study as a whole: On average, CD8+ T cells had more expanded clones than CD4+.

Patients who had autoimmune disease history or got systemic immunosuppression were left out. The CDR3 totals 14 residues. V gave up 7 bases and J gave up 3 bases, with 13 bases separating them. Germline CDR1 reads MNHNS; CDR2 reads SASEGT. TCRdb's copy holds only in-frame clones and misses some; the assay was immunoSEQ multiplex PCR. In the table there are fewer than 70,000 clones, about 92% of which are singletons. This specimen was CD4+ or CD8+ T cells sorted from blood, taken in a trial of the OX40 agonist ivuxolimab. The TCR was taken from an adult with an advanced solid tumor such as melanoma, head and neck, liver or kidney cancer. J is TRBJ2-1 and V is TRBV6-1, with D possibly being TRBD2 (6 bases). CDR3 coding DNA: TGTGCCAGCACCCTGATCGGGGGCTACAATGAGCAGTTCTTC. As protein: CASTLIGGYNEQFF.